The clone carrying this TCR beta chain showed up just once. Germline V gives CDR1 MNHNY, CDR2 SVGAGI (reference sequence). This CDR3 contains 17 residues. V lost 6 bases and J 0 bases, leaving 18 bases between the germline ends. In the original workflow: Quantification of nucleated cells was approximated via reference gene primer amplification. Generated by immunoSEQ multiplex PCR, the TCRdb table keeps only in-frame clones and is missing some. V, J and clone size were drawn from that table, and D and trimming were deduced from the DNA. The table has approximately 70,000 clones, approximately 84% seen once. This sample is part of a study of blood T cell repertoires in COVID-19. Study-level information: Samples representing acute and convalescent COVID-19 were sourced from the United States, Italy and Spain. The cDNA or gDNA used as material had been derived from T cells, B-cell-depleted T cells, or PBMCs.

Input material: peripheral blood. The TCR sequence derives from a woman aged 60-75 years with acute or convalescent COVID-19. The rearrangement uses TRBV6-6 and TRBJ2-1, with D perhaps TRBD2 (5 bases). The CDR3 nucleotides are TGTGCCAGCAGCCGAATACCCGGGGTTGGCTCCTACAATGAGCAGTTCTTC. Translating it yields CASSRIPGVGSYNEQFF.